Following are 26 T cell receptor beta chains from one sample sequenced in a study of blood T cell dynamics during melanoma immunotherapy. The sample's time point: week 3, after first cycle of checkpoint inhibitor. Clones were read by immunoSEQ multiplex PCR, and TCRdb kept only the in-frame ones, dropping some. The table lists approximately 11,000 clones, approximately 89% of them singletons. The material was blood, obtained from a patient treated with checkpoint blockade. The receptor source for this set is a human donor with melanoma.

The chain couples TRBV6-6 to TRBJ2-7; D is uncertain. Trimming left V 4 bases short and J 9 bases short, with 19 bases between. Per the germline V gene, CDR1 is MNHNY and CDR2 is SVGAGI (reference sequence). There are 14 residues in the CDR3. The CDR3 is CASSSGRTPSAQYF. CDR3 nucleotide sequence: TGTGCCAGCAGTTCCGGCAGGACCCCTTCAGCGCAGTACTTC.

The CDR3 is CASSPERLGSYNEQFF. Written as DNA, the CDR3 is TGTGCCAGCAGCCCCGAAAGGCTGGGCTCCTACAATGAGCAGTTCTTC. The rearrangement uses TRBV7-3 and TRBJ2-1; D call uncertain. V lost 5 bases and J 0 bases, leaving 14 bases between the germline ends. The germline gives CDR1 SGHTA, CDR2 FQGTGA. The CDR3 has 16 residues.

This clone came up once. The chain links TRBV5-1 to TRBJ2-3; 11 positions match TRBD2. The J segment lost 6 bases and the V segment lost 1 base, leaving 7 bases of the junction unmatched. CDR1 SGHRS and CDR2 YFSETQ come from the germline V gene. The CDR3 is made up of 16 amino acids. The CDR3 nucleotides are TGCGCCAGCAGCTTGTTAGCGGGAGGGTCACGGGATACGCAGTATTTT. Encoded protein: CASSLLAGGSRDTQYF.

V and J are TRBV9 and TRBJ2-7; TRBD1 aligns across 8 bases. Germline CDR1 reads SGDLS; CDR2 reads YYNGEE. With 4 bases clipped from V and 3 bases from J, the junction kept 3 bases outside the gene matches. The CDR3 spans 13 residues. DNA of the CDR3: TGTGCCAGCAGCCAAGGGACAGGCTACGAGCAGTACTTC. It encodes CASSQGTGYEQYF.

Only one count was recorded for this clone. J is TRBJ2-7 and V is TRBV19, with 12 bases that match TRBD2. Losses at the gene ends were 10 bases for V and 0 bases for J; bases not matched to a gene: 4. The CDR3 sequence is 14 residues long. Germline V gene sequence: CDR1 LNHDA, CDR2 SQIVND (reference sequence). CDR3 sequence reads: CATKTSGSSYEQYF. CDR3 sequence (DNA): TGTGCCACCAAGACTAGCGGGAGCTCCTACGAGCAGTACTTC.

This chain connects TRBV27 to TRBJ2-1; TRBD2 agrees at 12 bases. Germline CDR1 is MNHEY and CDR2 is SMNVEV (reference sequence). The junction had 9 bases not matched to a gene; V was cut back by 6 bases and J by 0 bases. CDR3 length equals 18 residues. The chain's CDR3 is CASRLAGGPSSSYNEQFF. The CDR3 DNA is TGTGCCAGCAGGCTAGCGGGAGGGCCCTCCAGCTCCTACAATGAGCAGTTCTTC.

V and J are TRBV7-9 and TRBJ2-5; D perhaps matches TRBD1 (8 bases). Germline-derived CDR1 and CDR2 are SEHNR and FQNEAQ (reference sequence). The CDR3 is 16 amino acids. Trimming took 1 base from V and 2 from J, leaving 14 bases between them. The DNA of the CDR3 is TGTGCCAGCAGCTTAGGAGACAGGGGACTACAAGAGACCCAGTACTTC. This codes for CASSLGDRGLQETQYF.

The chain carries TRBV23-1 and TRBJ2-5; D unclear. TRBV23-1 is given ORF status, its function remaining uncertain. V was pared by 2 bases and J by 2 bases, with 3 bases between. CDR3 length equals 12 residues. The CDR3 DNA sequence: TGCGCCAGCAGTCAAGGGCAAGAGACCCAGTACTTC. Translating gives CASSQGQETQYF.

This sequence joins TRBV28 and TRBJ2-2; D call uncertain. V lost 3 bases and J lost 3, with 11 bases in between. This CDR3 region has 15 residues. Per germline, CDR1 MDHEN and CDR2 SYDVKM. CDR3 sequence (DNA): TGTGCCAGCAGTTTCCGCCTTTCTGACACCGGGGAGCTGTTTTTT. This translates into CASSFRLSDTGELFF.

The chain carries TRBV7-9 and TRBJ2-2; D remains ambiguous. Trimming shortened V by 5 bases and J by 4 bases, and 11 bases separated the two germline ends. The CDR3 has 14 amino acids. Germline V gene data show CDR1 as SEHNR and CDR2 as FQNEAQ (reference sequence). CDR3 amino acids: CASSPALGTGELFF. The DNA for the CDR3 is TGTGCCAGCAGCCCAGCCCTTGGCACCGGGGAGCTGTTTTTT.

The chain combines TRBV4-1 with TRBJ1-2; tentative D call: TRBD1 (6 bases). V was clipped by 1 base and J by 2 bases, with 11 bases between them. Looked up from germline, CDR1 is MGHRA and CDR2 is YSYEKL. This CDR3 is built from 15 residues. The CDR3 protein is CASSQGWGGNYGYTF. The CDR3 DNA reads as TGCGCCAGCAGCCAAGGTTGGGGGGGCAACTATGGCTACACCTTC.

This chain joins TRBV6-1 and TRBJ2-5; tentative D call: TRBD2 (7 bases). The ends were cut back, 6 bases at V and 5 bases at J, with 13 bases in the middle. The CDR3 contains 13 residues. The germline CDR1 and CDR2 sequences are MNHNS and SASEGT. CDR3: CASRGGAGETQYF. The CDR3 DNA follows: TGTGCCAGCAGGGGGGGGGCAGGGGAGACCCAGTACTTC.

About this clone: At one of its ends the junction is not consistent with the germline gene, which may arise from a read error. The rearrangement joins TRBV20-1 to TRBJ1-2; D gene uncertain. From germline, CDR1 is DFQATT and CDR2 SNEGSKA (reference sequence). The CDR3 has 11 residues. The CDR3 sequence: CSARWVGGYAF. Here the CDR3 DNA reads TGCAGTGCTAGGTGGGTAGGCGGCTACGCCTTC.

Note on this clone: This sample also contains other DNA sequences that code for the same CDR3. V is TRBV7-8 and J is TRBJ1-1; weak D call: TRBD1 (5 bases). The CDR3 is 14 amino acids. Trimming shortened V by 5 bases and J by 6 bases, and 16 bases separated the two germline ends. Germline CDR1 is SGHVS and CDR2 is FQNEAQ. DNA for the CDR3: TGTGCCAGCAGCCCCCCGGGGGGGGTCCCTGAAGCTTTCTTT. Protein product: CASSPPGGVPEAFF.

The chain links TRBV7-2 to TRBJ1-4, with a tentative D call TRBD1 (5 bases). V gave up 7 bases and J gave up 4 bases, with 22 bases separating them. Germline V gene data show CDR1 as SGHTA and CDR2 as FQGNSA. The CDR3 contains 17 residues. CDR3 sequence: CASNSPGTGELNEKLFF. The CDR3 DNA follows: TGTGCCAGCAACTCCCCGGGGACGGGGGAACTTAATGAAAAACTGTTTTTT.

The rearrangement joins TRBV7-3 to TRBJ2-3; possibly TRBD1 or TRBD2 for D (5 bases each). Trimming left V 5 bases short and J 4 bases short, with 16 bases between. This CDR3 comprises 15 residues. Per the germline V gene, CDR1 is SGHTA and CDR2 is FQGTGA. DNA for the CDR3: TGTGCCAGCAGCCCCATGGGGGAAGGGGCAGATACGCAGTATTTT. This codes for CASSPMGEGADTQYF.

The chain has TRBV27 and TRBJ2-2; D remains unclear. The CDR3 spans 16 residues. The V gene lost 1 base and the J gene lost 1 base, with 10 bases spanning the gap. Looked up from germline, CDR1 is MNHEY and CDR2 is SMNVEV (reference sequence). The CDR3 DNA reads as TGTGCCAGCAGTTTATTGGGCCATTTGAACACCGGGGAGCTGTTTTTT. Protein sequence: CASSLLGHLNTGELFF.

This chain links TRBV2 with TRBJ2-5, with 12 bases identical to TRBD1. The CDR3 is 14 residues long. Unmatched junction bases numbered 3, after V lost 6 bases and J lost 4 bases. Germline-derived CDR1 and CDR2 are SNHLY and FYNNEI. CDR3 DNA: TGTGCCAGCAGCCGGGACAGGGGGCGAGAGACCCAGTACTTC. This encodes CASSRDRGRETQYF.

The chain couples TRBV11-2 to TRBJ1-1; no clear D. V was pared by 5 bases and J by 0 bases, with 10 bases between. Germline V CDR1 and CDR2: SGHAT, FQNNGV. The CDR3 covers 14 residues. DNA for the CDR3: TGTGCCAGCAGCCCAGCAATGGTGAACACTGAAGCTTTCTTT. It encodes CASSPAMVNTEAFF.

The rearrangement links TRBV6-6 to TRBJ1-2; tentatively, D is TRBD1 (5 bases). The V gene lost 5 bases and the J gene lost 6 bases, with 10 bases spanning the gap. From germline, CDR1 is MNHNY and CDR2 SVGAGI (reference sequence). This CDR3 is 12 amino acids long. CDR3 sequence: CASSPRGNGYTF. Written as DNA, the CDR3 is TGTGCCAGCAGTCCCCGGGGGAATGGCTACACCTTC.

The V call is TRBV19, the J call TRBJ1-1; D unresolved. Germline CDR1 is LNHDA and CDR2 is SQIVND (reference sequence). CDR3 size: 13 residues. V shed 7 bases and J shed 0 bases, with 9 bases lying between them. Written as DNA, the CDR3 is TGTGCCAGTACCGATTCCATGAACACTGAAGCTTTCTTT. It yields the protein CASTDSMNTEAFF.

Regarding this clone: One end of the junction is discordant with germline, which a read error may explain. The chain joins TRBV2 to TRBJ2-7; TRBD2 matches at 10 bases. Germline-derived CDR1 and CDR2 are SNHLY and FYNNEI. The CDR3 totals 13 residues. CDR3 bases: TGTGCCAGCAGTGGCCAACTAGCGGGGCCCCTAGCCTTC. Its translation: CASSGQLAGPLAF.

In this sample, this clone turned up a few times. The chain recombines TRBV6-1 with TRBJ1-2; TRBD1 matches at 9 bases. CDR1 is MNHNS, CDR2 SASEGT, per germline. The trim removed 0 bases at V and 8 bases at J, leaving 4 bases unmatched. The CDR3 totals 14 residues. In DNA, the CDR3 is TGTGCCAGCAGTGAAGCTGGGGACAGGGAGGGCTACACCTTC. Amino acids: CASSEAGDREGYTF.

The chain carries TRBV11-2 and TRBJ2-4, with TRBD2 as a possible D gene (7 bases). Trimming removed 7 bases from V and 5 bases from J, with 18 bases in between. The germline gives CDR1 SGHAT, CDR2 FQNNGV. The CDR3 runs to 15 residues. DNA of the CDR3: TGTGCCAGCACCCTGGGGGGGGGCCGACAAAACATTCAGTACTTC. Translating gives CASTLGGGRQNIQYF.

This chain connects TRBV4-2 to TRBJ1-2, with a possible D match to TRBD1 (5 bases). The CDR3 covers 16 residues. Trimming removed 8 bases at V and 2 bases at J, with 21 bases between. CDR1 is LGHNA, CDR2 YNFKEQ, per germline. The CDR3 sequence is CASRSRQSSPNYGYTF. The DNA of the CDR3 is TGTGCCAGCCGTTCGCGACAGAGCTCTCCCAACTATGGCTACACCTTC.

This rearrangement joins TRBV4-1 to TRBJ2-7; D not resolved. Germline CDR1 reads MGHRA; CDR2 reads YSYEKL. V was cut by 1 base and J by 3 bases, with 16 bases left in between. CDR3 size: 16 residues. CDR3 in DNA: TGCGCCAGCAGCCAAGTTCGGCGGCTAGATGGCTACGAGCAGTACTTC. Its protein product is CASSQVRRLDGYEQYF.